The source of this TCR beta chain is a study of control samples from healthy donors and cancer patients. TCRdb's copy holds only in-frame clones and misses some; the assay was immunoSEQ multiplex PCR. The sample holds 150,000 to 200,000 clones; 91% are singletons and the top ten take about 1.4%. The V end was cut by 3 bases, the J end by 2 bases, with 11 bases between. The CDR3 consists of 14 residues. Germline CDR1 reads MNHEY; CDR2 reads SVGAGI. The chain couples TRBV6-5 to TRBJ2-7; TRBD2 is a possible D gene (5 bases). Sequences were obtained from blood. This sequence was found in a woman aged 25 to 39 in good health. In DNA, the CDR3 is TGTGCCAGCAGTTATGAGGACTGGCCCTACGAGCAGTACTTC. This encodes CASSYEDWPYEQYF.